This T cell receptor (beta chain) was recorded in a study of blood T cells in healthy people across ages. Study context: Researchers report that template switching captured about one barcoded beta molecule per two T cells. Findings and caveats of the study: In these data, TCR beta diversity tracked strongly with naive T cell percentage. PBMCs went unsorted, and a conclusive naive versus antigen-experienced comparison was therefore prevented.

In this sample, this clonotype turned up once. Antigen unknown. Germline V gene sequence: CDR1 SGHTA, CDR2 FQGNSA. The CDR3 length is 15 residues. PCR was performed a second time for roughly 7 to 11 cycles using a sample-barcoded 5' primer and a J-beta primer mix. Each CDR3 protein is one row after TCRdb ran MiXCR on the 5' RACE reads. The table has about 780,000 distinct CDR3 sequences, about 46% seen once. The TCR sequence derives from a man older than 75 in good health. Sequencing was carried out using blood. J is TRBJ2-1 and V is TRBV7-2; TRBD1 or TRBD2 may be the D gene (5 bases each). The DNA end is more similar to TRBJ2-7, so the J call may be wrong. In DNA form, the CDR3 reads TGTGCCAGCAGCCCCTTCGCCTTGGGGGTAAATGAGCAGTACTTC. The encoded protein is CASSPFALGVNEQYF.